The present T cell receptor (beta chain) was sequenced within a study of immune cell composition in non-small cell lung cancer (dated by TCRdb to 2016 to 2017). The study in broad terms: Histologic subtype was assigned using H&E plus p63, CK5, Napsin A and TTF-1 immunohistochemistry, mainly lung adenocarcinoma or squamous cell carcinoma. Four tumour specimens with TCR-beta data were rare histological subtypes and were excluded from the subtype comparisons. Supplementary cohort #1, approximately 9 lung adenocarcinoma cases, had paired tumour/lung TCR-beta sequencing and TIL populations generated to assess tumour reactivity. TCR-beta sequencing (Adaptive Biotechnologies) was performed on 32 to 35 paired NSCLC tumour and non-adjacent lung specimens plus 26 tumour-only specimens.

Beyond this particular receptor, the publication reports: Tumour-associated clones >0.5% occurred in nearly half of NSCLC cases: about 33% of adenocarcinomas versus 75% of squamous carcinomas. Only ten or so cases were included in the reactivity cohort, and sequence sharing between tumour-reactive clones and the dominant in vivo tumour-associated clones was not shown. Across around 10 adenocarcinoma cases, TIL tumour reactivity correlated strongly with maximal tumour-associated clone frequency but not with overall clonality. No significant correlation was found between smoking pack-years and tumour TCR-beta clonality.

A two-step multiplex PCR was used to amplify TCR-beta CDR3 regions from genomic DNA, and Illumina-compatible adaptors were added in the second step. As a commercial immunoSEQ service, TCR-beta immunosequencing was carried out on an Illumina platform. In the paper's pipeline: Repertoires were summarised as Top 10 Clones, the percentage of T-cell templates from the ten most frequent sequences, and productive clonality. Productive clonality had a range of 0 to 1, where 1 means a monoclonal population. Sequences comprising at least 0.1% of tumour T-cell templates but absent from matched non-adjacent lung were defined as tumour-associated clones and were identified via log10 scatter plots. Student's t-tests were used for two-group comparisons, ANOVA was used for stages, and linear regression was used for relationships, with analyses conducted in GraphPad Prism7 and R. TCRdb stores this immuneACCESS table with in-frame sequences only. Part of the clones is absent; in the studies checked, under half of the shortfall reflects unresolved V genes, and no reason is known for the rest. V, J and clone size reflect that table, while D and trimming were determined from the DNA. This sample gives about 3,100 clones in total; 60% to 85% of them show up just once. Of the sample, around 13% is held by the ten largest clones.

As regards this clone: The antigen it binds to is not known. The record has no base qualities; no much larger clone is one base away.

Normal lung samples came from the same patient and were non-adjacent lung tissue collected as far from the tumour as possible, with a minimum distance of 3 cm. Frozen aliquots of unsorted single-cell suspensions were used for genomic DNA extraction with the QIAamp DNA kit. Tissues arrived within 2 hours of resection and were immediately processed into single-cell suspensions. Tissue was mechanically dissociated and enzymatically digested with DNase I, collagenase I and hyaluronidase for approximately 30 minutes at 37 °C, then filtered and RBC-lysed. Source material: non-adjacent lung tissue. The clonotype was recovered from a human donor with non-small cell lung cancer. The donor label of this sample is uncertain.

The CDR3 protein: CASSLYRGGTEAFF. The DNA sequence follows: TGCGCCAGCAGCCTCTACAGGGGCGGGACTGAAGCTTTCTTT. This chain joins TRBV5-1 to TRBJ1-1, and 7 junctional nucleotides match TRBD1. From cysteine to phenylalanine, the CDR3 is 14 amino acids long. Only CDR3 DNA remains: 42 bases, in frame from the first base. Trimming leaves V shorter by 4 bases and J shorter by 5 bases, with the junction holding 8 bases beyond the gene matches. As encoded in the germline V gene, CDR1 is SGHRS while CDR2 is YFSETQ.